A selection of T cell receptor beta chains follows, all from one sample in a study of human CD8 memory T cell subsets. TCRdb reprocessed the 5' RACE reads, with one entry per CDR3 protein and no DNA. Its table records under 6,500 distinct CDR3 sequences. The sample consisted of CD8+ effector memory T cells (TEM) sorted from PBMCs. The receptor set was obtained from a human donor in good health. Both conserved end residues are part of each CDR3. Expanded clones are given a class, and other clones once, few, many or no size at all.

J,length,size,V,CDR3
TRBJ2-2,13,-,TRBV6-4,CASSSGSTGELFF
TRBJ1-5,15,-,TRBV12-3/TRBV12-4,CASSFAGFTNQPQHF
TRBJ1-1,15,-,TRBV18,CASSLPGQGATEAFF
TRBJ2-2,15,-,TRBV19,CASHTTSRDTGELFF
TRBJ2-2,16,medium-sized,TRBV3-1,CASSPAAGGYTGELFF
TRBJ2-2,15,-,TRBV13,CASSLLVLNTGELFF
TRBJ2-1,13,medium-sized,TRBV19,CASSMGSPSEQFF
TRBJ2-2,16,-,TRBV4-1,CASSQYGLAGTGELFF
TRBJ2-3,16,-,TRBV4-2,CASSQELAGGTDTQYF
TRBJ2-6,16,medium-sized,TRBV4-1,CASSQEGSSGANVLTF
TRBJ2-7,15,-,TRBV29-1,CSVEDDRAGSYEQYF
TRBJ2-5,13,-,TRBV20-1,CSARGPTKETQYF
TRBJ1-2,11,-,TRBV11-3,CASSFGSGYTF
TRBJ2-6,16,-,TRBV24-1,CASDNGRFSGANVLTF
TRBJ2-7,15,-,TRBV7-2,CASSLDFRVLGEQYF
TRBJ2-7,15,-,TRBV9,CASSVGGQGAYEQYF
TRBJ1-2,15,-,TRBV27,CASSHAGGPNYGYTF
TRBJ2-6,15,-,TRBV5-5,CASSPGDSGANVLTF
TRBJ2-7,16,-,TRBV4-2,CASSHPIAGGRNEQYF
TRBJ2-5,13,-,TRBV29-1,CSVEFGSSETQYF
TRBJ2-3,14,-,TRBV5-1,CASSHFVSTDTQYF
TRBJ2-3,18,-,TRBV20-1,CSASGAVAGAQSTDTQYF
TRBJ1-1,14,-,TRBV4-1,CASRPGTGNTEAFF
TRBJ1-1,15,-,TRBV5-1,CASSLGPGGETEAFF
TRBJ1-4,15,medium-sized,TRBV19,CASSNGGQGDEKLFF
TRBJ2-7,16,-,TRBV6-6,CASSYSQTSGRYEQYF
TRBJ2-5,18,medium-sized,TRBV28,CASSFITLQSVYKETQYF
TRBJ1-6,16,-,TRBV7-2,CASSLEEIQYNSPLHF
TRBJ2-1,12,-,TRBV7-6,CASSLSLNEQFF
TRBJ1-6,15,-,TRBV28,CASSLWLQESSPLHF
TRBJ2-2,17,-,TRBV15,CATSRDWAIRNTGELFF
TRBJ2-2,18,-,TRBV7-8,CASSLRVVAGVDTGELFF
TRBJ2-5,17,medium-sized,TRBV20-1,CSARDDGGRGLIQTQYF
TRBJ1-6,13,-,TRBV18,CASSPAVDSPLHF
TRBJ2-1,20,-,TRBV7-6,CASSPTGGLAGGTVYNEQFF
TRBJ1-1,14,-,TRBV6-5,CASRIQGLNTEAFF
TRBJ1-6,13,medium-sized,TRBV7-9,CASMPGLNSPLHF
TRBJ2-2,12,-,TRBV5-6,CASSSLWGELFF
TRBJ1-3,14,-,TRBV7-6,CASSARGSGNTIYF
TRBJ2-3,16,-,TRBV28,CASSASWDSTTDTQYF
TRBJ2-3,17,-,TRBV6-5,CASSYSSGGARGDTQYF
TRBJ2-1,13,-,TRBV11-2,CASTDTGTDEQFF
TRBJ1-5,12,-,TRBV12-3/TRBV12-4,CASSSDNQPQHF
TRBJ1-2,14,-,TRBV27,CASSPMGQGYGYTF
TRBJ2-7,13,-,TRBV20-1,CSADGVTSYEQYF
TRBJ2-3,16,-,TRBV7-8,CASSQAKTSGGRTQYF
TRBJ2-5,15,-,TRBV27,CASSPGRGLWETQYF
TRBJ2-5,16,-,TRBV20-1,CSASPIVPSGQETQYF
TRBJ2-1,14,-,TRBV6-5,CASSPGGLRNEQFF
TRBJ2-3,13,-,TRBV4-1,CASSQVSGDTQYF
TRBJ2-3,14,-,TRBV28,CASSLTGGLDTQYF